The following is a T cell receptor (beta chain) sequence with its context. The antigen remains unidentified. Under the authors' procedure: Filtering differed, since immunoSEQ gave only junction sequences and no quality scores. Sequenced by immunoSEQ multiplex PCR; TCRdb stores in-frame clones only, minus some. D and trimming come from the DNA, and the V and J calls and clone size come from that table. This table has some 900,000 clones, over 75% appearing once. V trimming: 5 bases; J trimming: 5 bases; junction bases outside the gene matches: 11. Germline values: CDR1 SGHDT, CDR2 YYEEEE. The CDR3 runs to 15 residues. The source of the sample is a study of shared clonotypes between healthy human individuals. Study-wide results and limits: The naive CD4 repertoires of four donors were compared, and 5% to 6.5% of clonotypes were shared. The sole specimen, blood, was sampled, and tissue repertoires likely differ. Among donors, sharing of clonotypes was expected to be affected by sequencing depth.

The TCR comes from a man between 18 and 35 years old in good health. Specimen: memory CD4+ T cells sorted from blood. The subset is: CD45RA-negative fraction. The V and J genes are TRBV5-6 and TRBJ1-2; 8 nucleotides line up with TRBD1. The CDR3 region has the DNA TGTGCCAGCAGTCCTAGGACAGGGCAACTTTATGGCTACACCTTC. Encoded protein: CASSPRTGQLYGYTF.